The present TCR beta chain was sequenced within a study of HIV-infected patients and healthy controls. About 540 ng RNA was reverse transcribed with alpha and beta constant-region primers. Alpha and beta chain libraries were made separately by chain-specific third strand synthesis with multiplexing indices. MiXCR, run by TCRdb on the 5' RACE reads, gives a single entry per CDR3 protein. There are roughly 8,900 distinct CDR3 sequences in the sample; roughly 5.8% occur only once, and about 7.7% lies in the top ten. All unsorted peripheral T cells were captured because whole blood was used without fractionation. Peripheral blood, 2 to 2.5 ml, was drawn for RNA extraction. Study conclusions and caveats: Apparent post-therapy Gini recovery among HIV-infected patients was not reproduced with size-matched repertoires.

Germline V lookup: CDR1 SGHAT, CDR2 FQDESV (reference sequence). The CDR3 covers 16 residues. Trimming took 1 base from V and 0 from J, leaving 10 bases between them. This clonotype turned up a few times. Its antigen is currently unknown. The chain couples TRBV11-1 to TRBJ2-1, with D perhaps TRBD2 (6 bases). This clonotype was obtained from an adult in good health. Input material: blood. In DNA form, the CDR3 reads TGTGCCAGCAGCTTAGAGCGGGCTAGCTCCTACAATGAGCAGTTCTTC. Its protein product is CASSLERASSYNEQFF.